What follows are 27 T cell receptor beta chains derived from one specimen sequenced in a study of OX40 agonist ivuxolimab in advanced cancers. Using immunoSEQ multiplex PCR, the repertoire was profiled, and TCRdb retains in-frame clones only, with some absent. The table shows 60,000 to 100,000 clones, with around 86% occurring only once. This sample comprised CD4+ or CD8+ T cells sorted from blood, obtained in a trial of the OX40 agonist ivuxolimab. The receptors were gathered from an adult with an advanced solid tumor such as melanoma, head and neck, liver or kidney cancer.

This chain links TRBV12-5 with TRBJ1-1, with 7 bases aligning to TRBD1. The J segment lost 0 bases and the V segment lost 7 bases, leaving 14 bases of the junction unmatched. The CDR3 consists of 17 residues. The germline V gene has CDR1 LGHNT and CDR2 FRNRAP. Here the CDR3 reads CASAPPGGQGVNTEAFF. The CDR3, as DNA: TGTGCTAGTGCCCCTCCTGGGGGGCAGGGGGTGAACACTGAAGCTTTCTTT.

The V gene is TRBV25-1, the J gene TRBJ1-2; 12 bases agree with TRBD1. CDR3 length: 16 amino acids. V was pared by 3 bases and J by 4 bases, with 6 bases of the junction left unmatched. Looked up from germline, CDR1 is MGHDK and CDR2 is SYGVNS. The CDR3 DNA reads TGTGCCAGCAGTGAGGGGACAGGGGGCCGGGGCTATGGCTACACCTTC. Translated: CASSEGTGGRGYGYTF.

The chain is built from TRBV7-9 and TRBJ2-3; D remains unclear. The V gene lost 7 bases and the J gene lost 2 bases, with 4 bases spanning the gap. Per germline, CDR1 SEHNR and CDR2 FQNEAQ (reference sequence). The CDR3 runs to 11 residues. The chain's CDR3 is CASTITDTQYF. The CDR3, as DNA: TGTGCCAGCACCATCACAGATACGCAGTATTTT.

The chain employs TRBV10-2 and TRBJ2-3, with TRBD1 matching over 7 bases. CDR3 length equals 15 residues. CDR1 and CDR2 from the germline V gene are WSHSY and SAAADI. V dropped 2 bases and J dropped 5; count of bases not matched to a gene: 7. The CDR3 loop is CASSEAGGSIDTQYF. The CDR3 DNA sequence: TGCGCCAGCAGTGAGGCAGGGGGTTCGATAGATACGCAGTATTTT.

Turning to this clone: At one end, the junction sequence differs from germline, possibly due to a read error. The rearrangement links TRBV19 to TRBJ1-1; D uncertain. This CDR3 has 14 residues. Germline CDR1 LNHDA, CDR2 SQIVND (reference sequence). DNA for the CDR3: TGTGCCAGTAGTAGCTACATCCGGAACGCTGAAGCTTTCTTT. Amino acid sequence: CASSSYIRNAEAFF.

The V and J genes are TRBV6-1 and TRBJ2-2; 14 nucleotides agree with TRBD2. The germline CDR1 and CDR2 sequences are MNHNS and SASEGT. The CDR3 is 14 residues long. V lost 10 bases, J lost 8 bases, and 6 bases stayed unmatched. The CDR3 DNA is TGTGCCACCACCGGGACTAGCGGGAGAGGGGAGCTGTTTTTT. Translation: CATTGTSGRGELFF.

The V and J genes are TRBV7-2 and TRBJ1-2; perhaps TRBD1 as D (6 bases). With 6 bases removed from V and 4 bases from J, the gap between germline ends came to 15 bases. Germline CDR1 reads SGHTA; CDR2 reads FQGNSA. This CDR3 spans 14 amino acids. In nucleotides, the CDR3 is TGTGCCAGCAGTTCAGGGGTCGCGGGCTATGGCTACACCTTC. Amino acid sequence: CASSSGVAGYGYTF.

The chain is built from TRBV19 and TRBJ2-7, with 12 bases identical to TRBD1. The CDR3 covers 16 residues. With 3 bases clipped from V and 7 bases from J, the junction kept 10 bases outside the gene matches. CDR1 is LNHDA and CDR2 is SQIVND in the germline V gene (reference sequence). The CDR3: CASSILPGQGAGEQYF. The CDR3 region has the DNA TGTGCCAGTAGTATCTTACCGGGACAGGGGGCGGGGGAGCAGTACTTC.

The chain combines TRBV5-4 with TRBJ1-2; 7 nucleotides agree with TRBD1. Germline values: CDR1 SGHNT, CDR2 YYREEE (reference sequence). The CDR3 loop spans 15 amino acids. After removal of 0 bases from V and 4 bases from J, the junction contained 6 bases not matched to a gene. The CDR3 coding sequence is TGTGCCAGCAGCTTGGGTCCAGGACAGGTCTATGGCTACACCTTC. It encodes CASSLGPGQVYGYTF.

The chain uses TRBV29-1 and TRBJ2-3, with TRBD2 matching 9 bases. Trimming removed 5 bases from V and 2 bases from J; junction bases left unmatched: 11. From germline, CDR1 is SQVTM and CDR2 ANQGSEA. This CDR3 is built from 16 residues. CDR3 region: CSVTKLSGSPTDTQYF. CDR3 in DNA: TGCAGCGTTACAAAGCTTAGCGGGAGTCCCACAGATACGCAGTATTTT.

Regarding this clone: Other DNA sequences within the sample encode an identical CDR3. The CDR3 protein is CASSLARVAGYTF. CDR3 in DNA: TGTGCCAGCAGCTTAGCGAGAGTTGCTGGCTACACCTTC. The chain is built from TRBV7-9 and TRBJ1-2; D gene uncertain. Germline-derived CDR1 and CDR2 are SEHNR and FQNEAQ (reference sequence). Between the trimmed V and J ends, which lost 0 bases and 7 bases, there was a span of 9 bases. This CDR3 has 13 residues.

In its sample, this clone was seen once. J is TRBJ1-5 and V is TRBV15, with 7 bases aligning to TRBD1. V dropped 0 bases and J dropped 1; count of bases not matched to a gene: 12. The germline CDR1 and CDR2 sequences are LNHNV and YYDKDF (reference sequence). This CDR3 region has 19 residues. The CDR3, as DNA: TGTGCCACCAGCAGAGATAGGCCAGGGGGGGCAGCAAGCAATCAGCCCCAGCATTTT. Translating it yields CATSRDRPGGAASNQPQHF.

The chain recombines TRBV7-8 with TRBJ1-5; D perhaps matches TRBD1 (5 bases). Germline-derived CDR1 and CDR2 are SGHVS and FQNEAQ. Trimming took 6 bases from V and 0 from J, leaving 9 bases between them. The CDR3 contains 14 residues. CDR3 DNA: TGTGCCAGCAGTCTGGACACTAGCAATCAGCCCCAGCATTTT. Amino acid sequence: CASSLDTSNQPQHF.

This sequence joins TRBV7-9 and TRBJ2-5; TRBD1 is a possible D gene (6 bases). The germline V gene encodes CDR1 SEHNR and CDR2 FQNEAQ (reference sequence). CDR3 length: 14 amino acids. The V end was cut by 4 bases, the J end by 5 bases, with 14 bases between. CDR3 sequence: CASSSTSTGETQYF. CDR3 coding DNA: TGTGCCAGCAGCTCAACCTCCACAGGGGAGACCCAGTACTTC.

The chain is built from TRBV19 and TRBJ1-2, with 10 positions matching TRBD1. This CDR3 has 13 residues. Germline loops: CDR1 LNHDA, CDR2 SQIVND (reference sequence). V shed 9 bases and J 7 bases; nucleotides not matched to a gene: 8. The CDR3 nucleotides are TGTGCCAGCGAGGGACAGGGGAAAGGTGGCTACACCTTC. Protein sequence: CASEGQGKGGYTF.

The rearrangement uses TRBV7-9 and TRBJ2-5, with D possibly being TRBD1 (6 bases). Germline assignment: CDR1 SEHNR and CDR2 FQNEAQ (reference sequence). This CDR3 has 19 amino acids. V dropped 5 bases and J dropped 5 bases, with 30 bases sitting between them. In DNA form, the CDR3 reads TGTGCCAGCAGCCCGCTTGTCCGTACCACAGGGATGGGTCGGGAGACCCAGTACTTC. Amino acid sequence: CASSPLVRTTGMGRETQYF.

CDR3 sequence: CASSRTSGTPYEQYF. CDR3 bases: TGTGCCAGCAGCCGGACTAGCGGGACACCCTACGAGCAGTACTTC. The V and J genes are TRBV6-5 and TRBJ2-7; 12 nucleotides agree with TRBD2. There are 15 residues in the CDR3. With 6 bases clipped from V and 2 bases from J, the junction kept 5 bases outside the gene matches. The germline gives CDR1 MNHEY, CDR2 SVGAGI.

In its sample, this clone was seen once. The rearrangement links TRBV18 to TRBJ1-2; TRBD1 agrees at 9 bases. J gave up 8 bases and V 6 bases, and 13 bases lay outside the gene matches. Per the germline V gene, CDR1 is KGHSH and CDR2 is LQKENI. The CDR3 is 15 amino acids. The CDR3 reads CASSNLDRGTRGYTF. The CDR3 DNA reads as TGTGCCAGCTCCAACCTGGACAGGGGCACGCGAGGCTACACCTTC.

The chain joins TRBV18 to TRBJ2-2; 8 bases are a match to TRBD1. Unmatched junction bases numbered 6, after V lost 0 bases and J lost 3 bases. This CDR3 region has 17 residues. Germline V CDR1 and CDR2: KGHSH, LQKENI. This CDR3 is CASSPPTGEVDTGELFF. CDR3 coding DNA: TGTGCCAGCTCACCACCGACAGGGGAGGTAGACACCGGGGAGCTGTTTTTT.

The V gene is TRBV7-2, the J gene TRBJ1-1; D remains unclear. Germline values: CDR1 SGHTA, CDR2 FQGNSA. Trimming took off 3 bases at V and 0 bases at J, with 11 bases between the two ends. The CDR3 consists of 15 residues. Here the CDR3 reads CASSFTGLLNTEAFF. As DNA, the CDR3 is TGTGCCAGCAGCTTTACCGGGCTATTGAACACTGAAGCTTTCTTT.

In regard to this clone: The junction shows a germline mismatch at one end, possibly a read error. The same CDR3 is also encoded by other DNA sequences in this sample. This chain joins TRBV29-1 and TRBJ1-2, with D tentatively TRBD1 (6 bases). This CDR3 has 12 amino acids. Germline-derived CDR1 and CDR2 are SQVTM and ANQGSEA. The CDR3: CSVVGGNYGYTF. CDR3 sequence (DNA): TGCAGCGTTGTAGGGGGGAACTATGGTTACACCTTC.

V gene TRBV5-1 combines with J gene TRBJ2-7, with 7 positions matching TRBD2. Trimming removed 6 bases from V and 6 bases from J; junction bases left unmatched: 15. CDR1 is SGHRS and CDR2 is YFSETQ in the germline V gene. The CDR3 contains 15 residues. The CDR3 bases are TGCGCCAGCACAACTTCGGGCGGGAGAAGTGCCGAGCAGTACTTC. It encodes CASTTSGGRSAEQYF.

This clone was recorded once. The chain carries TRBV4-1 and TRBJ2-3, with TRBD1 identical over 9 bases. With V trimmed by 4 bases and J by 0 bases, 2 bases remained unmatched. CDR3 size: 15 residues. Germline V gene lookup returns CDR1 MGHRA and CDR2 YSYEKL. CDR3 in amino acids: CASSLGQGSTDTQYF. Here the CDR3 DNA reads TGCGCCAGCAGCCTGGGACAGGGAAGCACAGATACGCAGTATTTT.

The table lists this clone with a few counts. This chain joins TRBV21-1 and TRBJ1-1. TRBV21-1 is described as a pseudogene. The CDR3 extends over 11 amino acids. The CDR3 DNA reads as TGTGCCAGCAGCAAATCCCCCGAGGCTTTCTTT. It codes for CASSKSPEAFF.

V gene TRBV28 combines with J gene TRBJ2-3; D remains unclear. This CDR3 has 15 amino acids. Trimming removed 2 bases at V and 0 bases at J, with 9 bases between. CDR1 is MDHEN and CDR2 is SYDVKM in the germline V gene. CDR3 nucleotide sequence: TGTGCCAGCAGTTTAGCGGCTCTTAGCACAGATACGCAGTATTTT. Protein: CASSLAALSTDTQYF.

This chain links TRBV4-3 with TRBJ1-2; D gene unclear. This CDR3 has 13 amino acids. The V and J ends lost 1 base and 8 bases respectively, with 11 bases between them. CDR1 is LGHNA and CDR2 is YSLEER in the germline V gene. The chain's CDR3 is CASSQAFGVGYTF. CDR3 nucleotide sequence: TGCGCCAGCAGCCAAGCCTTCGGGGTGGGCTACACCTTC.

The chain recombines TRBV12-5 with TRBJ1-5; no firm D call. This CDR3 contains 12 residues. V lost 5 bases and J lost 8, with 10 bases in between. Germline loops: CDR1 LGHNT, CDR2 FRNRAP. DNA for the CDR3: TGTGCTAGTGGTCTCGAGCAGGAGCCCCAGCATTTT. It yields the protein CASGLEQEPQHF.